A single sample gave rise to the 2 T cell receptor beta chains below, sequenced in a study of OX40 agonist ivuxolimab in advanced cancers. The assay was immunoSEQ multiplex PCR, and TCRdb's table has in-frame clones only and misses some. The sample consists of about 100,000 clones, 70% to 90% of them appearing once. Sequences were derived from CD4+ or CD8+ T cells sorted from blood, sampled in a trial of the OX40 agonist ivuxolimab. These receptors were collected from an adult with an advanced solid tumor such as melanoma, head and neck, liver or kidney cancer.

This chain links TRBV6-5 with TRBJ2-5; tentatively, D is TRBD1 (5 bases). The CDR3 has 12 residues. Germline V lookup: CDR1 MNHEY, CDR2 SVGAGI. V lost 7 bases, J lost 5 bases, and 11 bases lay in between. CDR3 sequence reads: CASTGFGETQYF. For the CDR3, the DNA is TGTGCCAGCACAGGGTTTGGTGAGACCCAGTACTTC.

The J gene is TRBJ1-2, the V gene TRBV7-8; 8 bases agree with TRBD1. V was clipped by 7 bases and J by 2 bases; unmatched bases: 6. CDR1 SGHVS and CDR2 FQNEAQ come from the germline V gene. The CDR3 totals 14 residues. For the CDR3, the DNA is TGTGCCAGCACCCGACAGGGGAAGAACTATGGCTACACCTTC. Its translation is CASTRQGKNYGYTF.